What follows describes a single T cell receptor (beta chain). Germline V gene sequence: CDR1 MDHEN, CDR2 SYDVKM. The CDR3 sequence is 13 residues long. The V gene lost 3 bases and the J gene lost 8 bases, with 13 bases spanning the gap. Assay used: immunoSEQ multiplex PCR; TCRdb lists only in-frame clones, some missing. The sample holds about 180,000 clones, about 88% seen once. The data originate from a study of blood T cell repertoires in COVID-19. The sequence was obtained from a woman younger than 45 with active or convalescent COVID-19. The gene calls are TRBV28 and TRBJ1-2; D is unresolved. The sequenced material came from peripheral blood. The CDR3 coding sequence is TGTGCCAGCAGTTTGGGAATTCGGGAAGGCTACACCTTC. Its protein product is CASSLGIREGYTF.